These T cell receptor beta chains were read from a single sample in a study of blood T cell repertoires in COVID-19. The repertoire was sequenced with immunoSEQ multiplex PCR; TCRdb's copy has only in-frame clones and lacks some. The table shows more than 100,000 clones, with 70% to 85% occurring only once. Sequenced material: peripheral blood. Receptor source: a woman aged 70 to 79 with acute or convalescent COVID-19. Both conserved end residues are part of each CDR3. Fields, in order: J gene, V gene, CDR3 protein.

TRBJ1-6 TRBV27 CASSIRDSYNSPLHF
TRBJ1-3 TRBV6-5 CATKTGAGNTIYF
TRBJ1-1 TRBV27 CASQSFGGEDTEAFF
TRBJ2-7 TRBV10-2 CASNRPGQGAQEQYF
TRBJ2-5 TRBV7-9 CASSLILGLPGETQYF
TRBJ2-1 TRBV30 CAWSQGLAGYNEQFF
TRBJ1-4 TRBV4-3 CASSLQLGGGNEKLFF
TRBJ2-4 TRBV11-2 CASSSPFGLAGSPKNIQYF
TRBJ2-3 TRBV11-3 CASSVSYDTQYF
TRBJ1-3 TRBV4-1 CASSQTGRRSTGNTIYF
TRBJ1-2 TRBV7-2 CASNSGLNSNYGYTF
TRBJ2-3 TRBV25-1 CASSKDSSTDTQYF